Shown below are 3 T cell receptor beta chains from a single sample sequenced in a study of CD8 T cells in ankylosing spondylitis. One entry per CDR3 protein results from TCRdb running MiXCR on the 5' RACE reads. The table lists 200,000 to 250,000 distinct CDR3 sequences, about 11% of them singletons. Sequencing input: blood, either unsorted or a sorted T cell fraction (not recorded which). These receptors originate from a male donor with ankylosing spondylitis or in good health (not recorded which).

Turning to this clonotype: This may arise from a read error, as a much more abundant clone is one base away. V usage is TRBV5-1 and J usage is TRBJ2-7; 11 positions agree with TRBD1. In germline, CDR1 is SGHRS, CDR2 YFSETQ. The CDR3 loop spans 14 amino acids. The CDR3 protein is CVSSFGTGGYEQYF. DNA for the CDR3: TGCGTCAGCAGCTTCGGGACAGGGGGCTACGAGCAGTACTTC.

This clonotype was seen many times. The chain employs TRBV3-1 and TRBJ1-1; D is perhaps TRBD1 (5 bases). Germline CDR1 LGHDT, CDR2 YNNKEL (reference sequence). This CDR3 contains 13 residues. Trimming left V 5 bases short and J 5 bases short, with 12 bases between. CDR3 nucleotides: TGTGCCAGCAGCTTCCGGGGCACTACTGAAGCTTTCTTT. Its translation is CASSFRGTTEAFF.

At least ten counts were recorded for this clonotype. V and J are TRBV12-3 or TRBV12-4 and TRBJ1-5; TRBD1 matches at 8 bases. With 5 bases clipped from V and 5 bases from J, the junction kept 5 bases outside the gene matches. The CDR3 is 14 amino acids. As DNA, the CDR3 is TGTGCCAGCAGTACGGACAGGGTGGATCAGCCCCAGCATTTT. It translates to CASSTDRVDQPQHF.